The sequence of this TCR beta chain was determined in a study of blood T cell repertoires in COVID-19. Cohorts were determined from participant-reported clinical history. Within the 2 weeks before study entry, each person in the exposed group met a COVID-19 case. Per the authors' pipeline: Counts of nucleated cells, estimated from reference gene primer amplification, were obtained. This table comes from immunoSEQ multiplex PCR, and its TCRdb copy is limited to in-frame clones, with some not included. V, J and clone size derive from that table, while D and trimming were established from the DNA sequence. In the table there are around 200,000 clones, 75% to 90% of which are singletons. The CDR3 extends over 15 amino acids. Germline loops: CDR1 SGHRS, CDR2 YFSETQ. Trimming took 7 bases from V and 6 from J; bases not matched to a gene: 8.

This chain connects TRBV5-1 to TRBJ1-5; 12 bases agree with TRBD1. This sequence originates from a woman aged 25 to 39 who had been exposed to COVID-19. Sequencing was performed on PBMCs or T cells enriched from blood (not recorded which). CDR3 DNA: TGCGCCAGCCGTTTGGGACAGGGGGCCAGTCAGCCCCAGCATTTT. This translates into CASRLGQGASQPQHF. Based on the CDR3 plus reference TRBV5-1 and TRBJ1-5, the full variable domain is KAGVTQTPRYLIKTRGQQVTLSCSPISGHRSVSWYQQTPGQGLQFLFEYFSETQRNKGNFPGRFSGRQFSNSRSEMNVSTLELGDSALYLCASRLGQGASQPQHFGDGTRLSIL.